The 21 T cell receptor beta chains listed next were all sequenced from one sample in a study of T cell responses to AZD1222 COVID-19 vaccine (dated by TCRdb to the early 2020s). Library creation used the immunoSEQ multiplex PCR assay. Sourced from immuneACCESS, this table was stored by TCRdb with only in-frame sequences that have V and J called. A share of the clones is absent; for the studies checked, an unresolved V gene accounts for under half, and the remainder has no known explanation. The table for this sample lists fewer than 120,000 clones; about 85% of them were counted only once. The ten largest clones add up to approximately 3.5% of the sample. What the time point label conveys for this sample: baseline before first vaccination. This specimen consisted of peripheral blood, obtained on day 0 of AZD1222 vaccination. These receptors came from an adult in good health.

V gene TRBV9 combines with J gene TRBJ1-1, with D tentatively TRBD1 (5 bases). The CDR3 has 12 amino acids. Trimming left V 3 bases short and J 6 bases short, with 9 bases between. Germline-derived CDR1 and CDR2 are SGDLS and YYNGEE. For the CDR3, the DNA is TGTGCCAGCAGCGGAGGGGTTTCTGAAGCTTTCTTT. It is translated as CASSGGVSEAFF.

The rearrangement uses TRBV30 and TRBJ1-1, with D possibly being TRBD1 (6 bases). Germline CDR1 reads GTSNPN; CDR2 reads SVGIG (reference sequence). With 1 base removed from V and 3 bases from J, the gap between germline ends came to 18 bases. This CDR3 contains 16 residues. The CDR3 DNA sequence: TGTGCCTGGAGTGGGGCCGGGGGCAGCCGTTACACTGAAGCTTTCTTT. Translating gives CAWSGAGGSRYTEAFF. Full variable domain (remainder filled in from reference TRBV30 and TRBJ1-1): SQTIHQWPATLVQPVGSPLSLECTVEGTSNPNLYWYRQAAGRGLQLLFYSVGIGQISSEVPQNLSASRPQDRQFILSSKKLLLSDSGFYLCAWSGAGGSRYTEAFFGQGTRLTVV.

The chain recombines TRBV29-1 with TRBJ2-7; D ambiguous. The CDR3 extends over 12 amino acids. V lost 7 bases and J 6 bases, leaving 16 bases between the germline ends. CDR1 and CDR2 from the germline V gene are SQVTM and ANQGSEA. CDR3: CSARTGQREQYF. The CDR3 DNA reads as TGCAGCGCCCGGACGGGCCAGCGCGAGCAGTACTTC.

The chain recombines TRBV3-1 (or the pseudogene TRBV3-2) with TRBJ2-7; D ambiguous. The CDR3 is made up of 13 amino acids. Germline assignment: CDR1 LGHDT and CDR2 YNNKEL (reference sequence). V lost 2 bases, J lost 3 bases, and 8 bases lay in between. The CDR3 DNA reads TGTGCCAGCAGCCAAACCCAACTCTACGAGCAGTACTTC. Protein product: CASSQTQLYEQYF.

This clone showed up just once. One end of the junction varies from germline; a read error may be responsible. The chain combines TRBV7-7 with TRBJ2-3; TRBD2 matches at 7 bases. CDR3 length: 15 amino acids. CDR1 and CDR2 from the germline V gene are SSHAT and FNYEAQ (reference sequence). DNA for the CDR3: TGTGCTAGCAGCTTAGCGGGTGGTAGCACAGATACGCAGTATTTT. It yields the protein CASSLAGGSTDTQYF.

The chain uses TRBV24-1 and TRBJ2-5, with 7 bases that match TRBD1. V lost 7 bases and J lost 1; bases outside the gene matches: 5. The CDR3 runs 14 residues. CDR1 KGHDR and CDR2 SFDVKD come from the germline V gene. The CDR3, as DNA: TGTGCCACCAGGAGCCGGGACAGCCAAGAGACCCAGTACTTC. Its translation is CATRSRDSQETQYF.

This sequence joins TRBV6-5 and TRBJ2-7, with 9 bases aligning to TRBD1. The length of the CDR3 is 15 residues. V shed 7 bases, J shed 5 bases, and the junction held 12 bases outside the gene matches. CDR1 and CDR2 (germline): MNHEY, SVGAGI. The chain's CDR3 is CASTQIWTGDNEQYF. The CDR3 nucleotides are TGTGCCAGCACCCAAATTTGGACAGGGGACAACGAGCAGTACTTC.

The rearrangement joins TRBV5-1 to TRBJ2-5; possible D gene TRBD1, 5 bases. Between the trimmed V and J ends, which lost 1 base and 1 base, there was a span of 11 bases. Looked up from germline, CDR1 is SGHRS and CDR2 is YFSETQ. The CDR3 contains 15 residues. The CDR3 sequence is CASSLSRQSQETQYF. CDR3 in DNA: TGCGCCAGCAGCTTGTCGAGACAGAGCCAAGAGACCCAGTACTTC.

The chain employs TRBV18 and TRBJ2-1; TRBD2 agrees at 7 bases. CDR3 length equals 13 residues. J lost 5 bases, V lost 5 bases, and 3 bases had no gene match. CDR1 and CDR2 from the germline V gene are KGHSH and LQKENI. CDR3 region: CASSDGTNNEQFF. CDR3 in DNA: TGTGCCAGCTCAGACGGGACTAACAATGAGCAGTTCTTC.

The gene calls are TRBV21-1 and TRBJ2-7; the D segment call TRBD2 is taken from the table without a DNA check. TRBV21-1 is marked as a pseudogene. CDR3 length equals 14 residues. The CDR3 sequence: CASSKVGTRDEQYF. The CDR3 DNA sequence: TGTGCCAGCAGCAAAGTCGGGACTAGGGACGAGCAGTACTTC.

CDR3 DNA: TGTGCCAGCAGCGCCCACCTTGGGGGACAGGGGTATGGCTACACCTTC. Residues: CASSAHLGGQGYGYTF. The chain links TRBV7-2 to TRBJ1-2, with 10 nucleotides matching TRBD1. Germline V gene data show CDR1 as SGHTA and CDR2 as FQGNSA. The CDR3 length is 16 residues. After removal of 5 bases from V and 5 bases from J, the junction contained 11 bases not matched to a gene.

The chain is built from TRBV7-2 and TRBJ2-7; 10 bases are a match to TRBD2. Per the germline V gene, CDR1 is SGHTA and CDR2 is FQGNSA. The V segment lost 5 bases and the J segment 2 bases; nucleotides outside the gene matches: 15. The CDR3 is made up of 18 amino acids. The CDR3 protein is CASSPSGSGGLRTYEQYF. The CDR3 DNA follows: TGTGCCAGCAGCCCCTCGGGTAGCGGGGGGTTACGGACCTACGAGCAGTACTTC.

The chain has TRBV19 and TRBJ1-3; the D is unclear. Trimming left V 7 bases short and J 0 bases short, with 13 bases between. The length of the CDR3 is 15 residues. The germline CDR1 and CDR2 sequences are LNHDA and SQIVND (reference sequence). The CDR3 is CASIREKDSGNTIYF. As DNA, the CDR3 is TGTGCCAGTATAAGGGAGAAGGACTCTGGAAACACCATATATTTT.

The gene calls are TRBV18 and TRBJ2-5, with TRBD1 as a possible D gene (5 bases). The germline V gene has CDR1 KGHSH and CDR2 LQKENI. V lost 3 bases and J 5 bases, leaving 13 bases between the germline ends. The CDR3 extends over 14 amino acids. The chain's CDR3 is CASSPPPPGETQYF. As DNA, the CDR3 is TGTGCCAGCTCACCCCCGCCTCCAGGGGAGACCCAGTACTTC.

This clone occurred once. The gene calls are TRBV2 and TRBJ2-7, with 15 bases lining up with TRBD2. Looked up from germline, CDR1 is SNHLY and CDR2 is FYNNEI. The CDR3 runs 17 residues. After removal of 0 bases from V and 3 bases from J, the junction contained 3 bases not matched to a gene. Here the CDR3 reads CASSEAGLAGGLYEQYF. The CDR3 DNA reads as TGTGCCAGCAGTGAAGCGGGACTAGCGGGGGGCCTCTACGAGCAGTACTTC. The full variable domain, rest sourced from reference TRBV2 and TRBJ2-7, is EPEVTQTPSHQVTQMGQEVILRCVPISNHLYFYWYRQILGQKVEFLVSFYNNEISEKSEIFDDQFSVERPDGSNFTLKIRSTKLEDSAMYFCASSEAGLAGGLYEQYFGPGTRLTVT.

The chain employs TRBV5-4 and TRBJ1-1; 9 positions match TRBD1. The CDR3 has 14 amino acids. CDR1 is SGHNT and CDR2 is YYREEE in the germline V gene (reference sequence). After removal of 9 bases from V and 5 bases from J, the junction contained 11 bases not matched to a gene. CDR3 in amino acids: CATQATGGTTEAFF. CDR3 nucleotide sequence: TGTGCCACCCAAGCCACAGGGGGCACGACTGAAGCTTTCTTT.

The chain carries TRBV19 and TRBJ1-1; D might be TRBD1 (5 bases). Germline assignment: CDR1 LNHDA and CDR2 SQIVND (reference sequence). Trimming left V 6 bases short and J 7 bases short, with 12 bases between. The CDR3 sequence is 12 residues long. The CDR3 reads CASRWGGGEAFF. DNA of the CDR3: TGTGCCAGTAGATGGGGCGGCGGTGAAGCTTTCTTT.

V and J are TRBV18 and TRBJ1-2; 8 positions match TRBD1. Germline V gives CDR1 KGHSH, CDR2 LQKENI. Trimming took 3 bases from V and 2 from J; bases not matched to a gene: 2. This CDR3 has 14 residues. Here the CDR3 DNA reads TGTGCCAGCTCACCGGCAGGGGGCAACTATGGCTACACCTTC. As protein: CASSPAGGNYGYTF.

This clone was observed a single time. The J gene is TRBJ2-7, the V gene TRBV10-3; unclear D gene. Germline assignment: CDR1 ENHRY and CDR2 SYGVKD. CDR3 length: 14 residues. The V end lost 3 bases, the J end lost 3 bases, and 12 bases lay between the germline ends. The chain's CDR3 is CAISDRGLLYEQYF. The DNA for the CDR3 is TGTGCCATCAGTGATAGAGGTCTTCTCTACGAGCAGTACTTC.

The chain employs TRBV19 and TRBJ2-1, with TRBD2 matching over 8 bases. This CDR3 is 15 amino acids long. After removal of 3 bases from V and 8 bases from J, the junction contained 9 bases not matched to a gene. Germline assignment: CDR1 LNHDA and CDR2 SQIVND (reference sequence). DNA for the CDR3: TGTGCCAGTAGTATTCAGAGCGGGAGAGTGGATGAGCAGTTCTTC. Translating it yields CASSIQSGRVDEQFF.

The DNA of the CDR3 is TGTGCCAGCAGCTTAGTGAGTGGGATGAACACTGAAGCTTTCTTT. It translates to CASSLVSGMNTEAFF. The genes are TRBV13 and TRBJ1-1; D remains ambiguous. Germline V gives CDR1 PRHDT, CDR2 FYEKMQ (reference sequence). This CDR3 is built from 15 residues. Trimming left V 1 base short and J 0 bases short, with 9 bases between. The full variable domain, completed using reference TRBV13 and TRBJ1-1, is AAGVIQSPRHLIKEKRETATLKCYPIPRHDTVYWYQQGPGQDPQFLISFYEKMQSDKGSIPDRFSAQQFSDYHSELNMSSLELGDSALYFCASSLVSGMNTEAFFGQGTRLTVV.